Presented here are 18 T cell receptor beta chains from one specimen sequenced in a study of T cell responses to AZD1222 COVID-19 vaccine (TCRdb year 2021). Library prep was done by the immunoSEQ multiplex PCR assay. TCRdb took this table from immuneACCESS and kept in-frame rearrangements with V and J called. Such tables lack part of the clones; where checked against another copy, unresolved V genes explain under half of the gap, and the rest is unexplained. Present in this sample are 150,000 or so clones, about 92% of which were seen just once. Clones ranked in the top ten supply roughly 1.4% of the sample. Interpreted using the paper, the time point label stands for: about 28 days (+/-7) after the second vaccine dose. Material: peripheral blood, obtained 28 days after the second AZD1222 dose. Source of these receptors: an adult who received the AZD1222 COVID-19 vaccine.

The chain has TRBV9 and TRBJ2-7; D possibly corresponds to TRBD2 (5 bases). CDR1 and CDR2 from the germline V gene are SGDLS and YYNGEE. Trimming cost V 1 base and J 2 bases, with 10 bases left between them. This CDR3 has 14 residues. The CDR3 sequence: CASSVTAGPYEQYF. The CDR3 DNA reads TGTGCCAGCAGCGTAACGGCGGGCCCCTACGAGCAGTACTTC.

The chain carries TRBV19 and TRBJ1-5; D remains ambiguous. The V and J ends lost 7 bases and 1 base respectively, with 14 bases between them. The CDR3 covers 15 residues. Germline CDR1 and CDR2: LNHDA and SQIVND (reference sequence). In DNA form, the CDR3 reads TGTGCCAGTATCCCCATCGGAGGGAGCAATCAGCCCCAGCATTTT. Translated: CASIPIGGSNQPQHF.

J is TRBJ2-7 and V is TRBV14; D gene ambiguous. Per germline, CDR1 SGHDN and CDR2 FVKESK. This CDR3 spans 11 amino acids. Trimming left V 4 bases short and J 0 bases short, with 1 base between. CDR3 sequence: CASSRSYEQYF. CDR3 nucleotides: TGTGCCAGCAGCCGCTCCTACGAGCAGTACTTC.

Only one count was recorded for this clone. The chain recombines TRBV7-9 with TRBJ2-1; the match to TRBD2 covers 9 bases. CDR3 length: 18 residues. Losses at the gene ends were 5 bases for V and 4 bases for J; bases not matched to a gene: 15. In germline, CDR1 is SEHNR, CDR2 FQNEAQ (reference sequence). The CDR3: CASSPRSGLAGQYNEQFF. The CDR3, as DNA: TGTGCCAGCAGCCCAAGGTCGGGCCTAGCGGGACAATACAATGAGCAGTTCTTC.

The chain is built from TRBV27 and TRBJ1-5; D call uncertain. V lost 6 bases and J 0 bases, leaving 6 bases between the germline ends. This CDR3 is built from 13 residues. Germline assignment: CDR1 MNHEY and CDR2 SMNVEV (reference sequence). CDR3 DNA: TGTGCCAGCAGGGCCGTTAGCAATCAGCCCCAGCATTTT. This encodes CASRAVSNQPQHF.

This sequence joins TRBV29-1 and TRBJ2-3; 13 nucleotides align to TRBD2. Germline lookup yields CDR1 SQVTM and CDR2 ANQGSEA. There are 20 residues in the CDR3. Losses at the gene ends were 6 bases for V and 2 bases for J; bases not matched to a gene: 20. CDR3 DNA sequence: TGCAGCGTCTCTCCGACTTATGGCTCGGGGACTAGCGGGACCACAGATACGCAGTATTTT. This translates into CSVSPTYGSGTSGTTDTQYF.

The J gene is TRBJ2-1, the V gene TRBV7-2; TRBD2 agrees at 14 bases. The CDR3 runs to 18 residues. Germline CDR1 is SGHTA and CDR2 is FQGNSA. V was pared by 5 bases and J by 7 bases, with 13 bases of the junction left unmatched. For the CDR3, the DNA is TGTGCCAGCAGCCTACGGGGGGAGGGACTAGCGGGAGCAAATGAGCAGTTCTTC. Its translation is CASSLRGEGLAGANEQFF.

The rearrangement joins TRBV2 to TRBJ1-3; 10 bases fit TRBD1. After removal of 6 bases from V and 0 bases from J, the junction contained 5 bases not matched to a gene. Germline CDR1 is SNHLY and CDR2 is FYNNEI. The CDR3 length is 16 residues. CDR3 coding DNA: TGTGCCAGCAGGCCGGACAGGGGGGTCTCTGGAAACACCATATATTTT. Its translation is CASRPDRGVSGNTIYF.

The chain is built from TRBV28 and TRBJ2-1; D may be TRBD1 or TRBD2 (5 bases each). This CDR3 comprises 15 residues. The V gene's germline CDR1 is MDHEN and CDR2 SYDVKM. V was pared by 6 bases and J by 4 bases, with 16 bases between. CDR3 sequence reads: CASRLSGTAYNEQFF. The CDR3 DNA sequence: TGTGCCAGCAGGCTCAGTGGGACGGCATACAATGAGCAGTTCTTC.

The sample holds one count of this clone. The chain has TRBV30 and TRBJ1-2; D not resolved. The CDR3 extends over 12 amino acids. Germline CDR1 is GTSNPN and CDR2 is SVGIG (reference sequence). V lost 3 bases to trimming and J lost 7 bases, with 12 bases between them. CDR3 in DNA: TGTGCCTGGAGCCATACTATATCTGGCTACACCTTC. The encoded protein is CAWSHTISGYTF.

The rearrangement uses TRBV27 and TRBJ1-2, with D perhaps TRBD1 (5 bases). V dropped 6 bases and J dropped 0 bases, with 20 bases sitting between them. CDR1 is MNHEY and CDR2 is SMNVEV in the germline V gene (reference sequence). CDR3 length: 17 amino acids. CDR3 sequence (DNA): TGTGCCAGCAGGGGACGACAGTCTTACTCATCTAACTATGGCTACACCTTC. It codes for CASRGRQSYSSNYGYTF.

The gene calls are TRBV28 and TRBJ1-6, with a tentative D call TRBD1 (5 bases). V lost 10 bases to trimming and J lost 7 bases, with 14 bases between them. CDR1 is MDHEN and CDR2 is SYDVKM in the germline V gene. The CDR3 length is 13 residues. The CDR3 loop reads CATLRGDNSPLHF. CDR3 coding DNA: TGTGCCACCCTACGGGGGGACAATTCACCCCTCCACTTT.

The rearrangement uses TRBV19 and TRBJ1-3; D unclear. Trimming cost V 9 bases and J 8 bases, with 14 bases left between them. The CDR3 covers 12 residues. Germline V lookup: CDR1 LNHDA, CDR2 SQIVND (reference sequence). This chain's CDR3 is CARAGRDHTIYF. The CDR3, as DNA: TGTGCCAGGGCGGGCCGGGATCACACCATATATTTT. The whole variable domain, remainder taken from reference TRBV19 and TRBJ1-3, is DGGITQSPKYLFRKEGQNVTLSCEQNLNHDAMYWYRQDPGQGLRLIYYSQIVNDFQKGDIAEGYSVSREKKESFPLTVTSAQKNPTAFYLCARAGRDHTIYFGEGSWLTVV.

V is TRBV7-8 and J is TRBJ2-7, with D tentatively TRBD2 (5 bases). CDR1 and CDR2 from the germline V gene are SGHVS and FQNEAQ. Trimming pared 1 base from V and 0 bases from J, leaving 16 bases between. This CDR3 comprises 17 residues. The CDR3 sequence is CASSLVTGVTLSYEQYF. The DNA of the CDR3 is TGTGCCAGCAGCTTAGTCACCGGGGTAACTCTCTCCTACGAGCAGTACTTC.

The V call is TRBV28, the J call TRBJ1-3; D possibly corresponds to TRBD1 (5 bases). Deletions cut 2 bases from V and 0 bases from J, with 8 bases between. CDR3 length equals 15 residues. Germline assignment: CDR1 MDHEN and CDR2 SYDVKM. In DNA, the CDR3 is TGTGCCAGCAGTTTACGGGGCTCCTCTGGAAACACCATATATTTT. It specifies CASSLRGSSGNTIYF.

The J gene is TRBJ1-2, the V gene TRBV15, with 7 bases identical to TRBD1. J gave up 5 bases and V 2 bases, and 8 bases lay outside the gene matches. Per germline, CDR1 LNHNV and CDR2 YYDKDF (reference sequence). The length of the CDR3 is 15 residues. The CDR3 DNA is TGTGCCACCAGCAGAAGCGAGACAGGGCTGTATGGCTACACCTTC. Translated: CATSRSETGLYGYTF.

CDR3 residues: CASSALAGADTQYF. The CDR3 DNA reads as TGTGCCAGCAGTGCACTAGCGGGGGCAGATACGCAGTATTTT. The rearrangement joins TRBV28 to TRBJ2-3; 11 nucleotides match TRBD2. Per the germline V gene, CDR1 is MDHEN and CDR2 is SYDVKM. This CDR3 region has 14 residues. With 5 bases clipped from V and 4 bases from J, the junction kept 2 bases outside the gene matches.

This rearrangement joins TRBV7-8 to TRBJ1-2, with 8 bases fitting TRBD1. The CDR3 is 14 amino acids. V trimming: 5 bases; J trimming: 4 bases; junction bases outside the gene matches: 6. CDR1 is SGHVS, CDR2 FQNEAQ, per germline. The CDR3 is CASSTTGGIYGYTF. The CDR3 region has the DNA TGTGCCAGCAGCACAACAGGGGGGATCTATGGCTACACCTTC. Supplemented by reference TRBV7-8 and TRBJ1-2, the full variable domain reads GAGVSQSPRYKVAKRGQDVALRCDPISGHVSLFWYQQALGQGPEFLTYFQNEAQLDKSGLPSDRFFAERPEGSVSTLKIQRTQQEDSAVYLCASSTTGGIYGYTFGSGTRLTVV.